The present T cell receptor beta chain was sequenced within a study of shared clonotypes between healthy human individuals. The protocol was immunoSEQ multiplex PCR, while the TCRdb copy is restricted to in-frame clones and leaves out a portion. Among just over 2,000,000 clones listed, about 95% were seen once. Study results and limitations: Among donors, the sharing of clonotypes was expected to be influenced by sequencing depth. Only blood samples were collected, and tissue repertoires likely differ.

In the naive CD8 group, cells lacked CD45RO and were positively selected for CCR7, so terminally differentiated effector memory CD45RA+ cells were left out. This CDR3 is 14 amino acids long. Deletions cut 2 bases from V and 5 bases from J, with 9 bases between. CDR1 and CDR2 from the germline V gene are MNHEY and SVGAGI. Regarding this clone: The antigen is undetermined.

The sample was naive CD8+ T cells sorted from blood. The chain is built from TRBV6-5 and TRBJ2-2, with D perhaps TRBD2 (5 bases). The clonotype originates from a man aged 18-30 years in good health. The CDR3 DNA reads as TGTGCCAGCAGTTACGCGGGTGGGACCGGGGAGCTGTTTTTT. It encodes CASSYAGGTGELFF.